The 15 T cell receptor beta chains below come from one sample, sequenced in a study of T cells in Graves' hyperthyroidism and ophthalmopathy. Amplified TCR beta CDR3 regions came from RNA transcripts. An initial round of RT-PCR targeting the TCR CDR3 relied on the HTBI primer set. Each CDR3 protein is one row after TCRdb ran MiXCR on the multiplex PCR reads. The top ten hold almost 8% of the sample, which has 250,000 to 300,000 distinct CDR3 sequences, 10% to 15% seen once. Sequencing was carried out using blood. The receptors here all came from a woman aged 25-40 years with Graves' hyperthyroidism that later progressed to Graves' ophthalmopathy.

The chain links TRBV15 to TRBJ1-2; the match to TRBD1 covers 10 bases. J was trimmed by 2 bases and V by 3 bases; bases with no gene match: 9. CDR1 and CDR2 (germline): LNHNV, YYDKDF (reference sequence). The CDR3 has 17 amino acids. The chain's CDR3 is CATSREADRGPNYGYTF. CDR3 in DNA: TGTGCCACCAGCAGGGAGGCCGACAGGGGGCCGAACTATGGCTACACCTTC.

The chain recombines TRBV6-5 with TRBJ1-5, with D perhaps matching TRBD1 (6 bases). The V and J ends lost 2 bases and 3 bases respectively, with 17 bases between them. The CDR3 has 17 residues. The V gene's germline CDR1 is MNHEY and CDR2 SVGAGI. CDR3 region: CASSYGGGGFDNQPQHF. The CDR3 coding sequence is TGTGCCAGCAGTTACGGGGGGGGGGGCTTCGACAATCAGCCCCAGCATTTT.

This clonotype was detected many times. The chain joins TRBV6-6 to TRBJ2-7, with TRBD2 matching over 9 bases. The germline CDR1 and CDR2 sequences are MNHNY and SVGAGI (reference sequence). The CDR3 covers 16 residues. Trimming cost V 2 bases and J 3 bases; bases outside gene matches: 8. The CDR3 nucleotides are TGTGCCAGCAGTTACCGTGCGCTAGCGGGGAACTACGAGCAGTACTTC. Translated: CASSYRALAGNYEQYF.

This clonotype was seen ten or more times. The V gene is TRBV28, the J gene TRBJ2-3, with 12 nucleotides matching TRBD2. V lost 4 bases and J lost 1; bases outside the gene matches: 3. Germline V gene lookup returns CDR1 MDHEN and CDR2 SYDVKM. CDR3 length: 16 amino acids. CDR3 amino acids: CASSSRLAGGTDTQYF. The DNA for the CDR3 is TGTGCCAGCAGTTCACGACTAGCGGGAGGCACAGATACGCAGTATTTT.

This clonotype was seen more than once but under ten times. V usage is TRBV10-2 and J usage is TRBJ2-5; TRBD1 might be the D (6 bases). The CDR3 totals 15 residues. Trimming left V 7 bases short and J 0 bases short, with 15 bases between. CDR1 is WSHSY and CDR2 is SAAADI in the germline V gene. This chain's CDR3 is CASITDEGDQETQYF. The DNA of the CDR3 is TGCGCCAGCATTACCGACGAGGGGGACCAAGAGACCCAGTACTTC.

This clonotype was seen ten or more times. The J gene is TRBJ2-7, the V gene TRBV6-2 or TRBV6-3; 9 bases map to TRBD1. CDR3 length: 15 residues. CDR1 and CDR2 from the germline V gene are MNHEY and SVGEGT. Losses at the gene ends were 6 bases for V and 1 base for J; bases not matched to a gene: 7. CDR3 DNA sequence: TGTGCCAGCAGACCCACCGGGACAGGGTCCTACGAGCAGTACTTC. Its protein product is CASRPTGTGSYEQYF.

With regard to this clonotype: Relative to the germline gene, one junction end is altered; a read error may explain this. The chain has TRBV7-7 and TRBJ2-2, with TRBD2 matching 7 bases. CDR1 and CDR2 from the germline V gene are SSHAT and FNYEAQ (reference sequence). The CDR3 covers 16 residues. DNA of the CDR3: TGTGCTAGCAGCTTTTTAGGGCGGGAGTCCACCGGGGAGCTGTTTTTT. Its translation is CASSFLGRESTGELFF.

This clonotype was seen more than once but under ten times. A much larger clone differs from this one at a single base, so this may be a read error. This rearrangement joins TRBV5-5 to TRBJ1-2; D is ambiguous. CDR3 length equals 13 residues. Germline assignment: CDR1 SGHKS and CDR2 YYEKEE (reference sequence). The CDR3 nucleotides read TGTGCCAGCAGCCCGGATTTTAACTATGGCTGCACCTTC. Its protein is CASSPDFNYGCTF.

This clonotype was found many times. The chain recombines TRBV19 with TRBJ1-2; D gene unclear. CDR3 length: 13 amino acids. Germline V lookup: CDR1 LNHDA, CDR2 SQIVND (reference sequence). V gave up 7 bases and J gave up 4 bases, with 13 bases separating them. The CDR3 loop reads CASMRDRGYGYTF. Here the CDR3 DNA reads TGTGCCAGTATGAGGGATAGAGGCTATGGCTACACCTTC.

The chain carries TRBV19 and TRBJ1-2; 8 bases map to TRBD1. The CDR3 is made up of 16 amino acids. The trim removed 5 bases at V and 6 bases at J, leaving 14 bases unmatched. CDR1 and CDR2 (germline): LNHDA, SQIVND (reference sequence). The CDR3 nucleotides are TGTGCCAGTAGTCCCCGTACGGACAGGGTAAGAAATGGCTACACCTTC. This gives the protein CASSPRTDRVRNGYTF.

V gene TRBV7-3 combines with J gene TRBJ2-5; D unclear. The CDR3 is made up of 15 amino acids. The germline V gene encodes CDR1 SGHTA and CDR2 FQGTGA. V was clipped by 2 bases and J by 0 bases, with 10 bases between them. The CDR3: CASSLGLGNQETQYF. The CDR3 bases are TGTGCCAGCAGCTTAGGTTTGGGGAACCAAGAGACCCAGTACTTC.

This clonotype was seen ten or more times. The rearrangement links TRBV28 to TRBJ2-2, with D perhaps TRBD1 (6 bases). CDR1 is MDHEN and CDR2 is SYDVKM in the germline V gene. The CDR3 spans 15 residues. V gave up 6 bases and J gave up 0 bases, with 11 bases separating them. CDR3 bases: TGTGCCAGCAGGTCAGGGGCCTCGAACACCGGGGAGCTGTTTTTT. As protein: CASRSGASNTGELFF.

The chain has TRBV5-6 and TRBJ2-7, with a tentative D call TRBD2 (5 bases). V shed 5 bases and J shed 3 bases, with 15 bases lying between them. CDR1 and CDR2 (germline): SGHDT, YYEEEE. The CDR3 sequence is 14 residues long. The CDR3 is CASSSVGARYEQYF. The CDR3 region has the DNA TGTGCCAGCAGTTCGGTGGGAGCTCGCTACGAGCAGTACTTC. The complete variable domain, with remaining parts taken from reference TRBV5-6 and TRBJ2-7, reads DAGVTQSPTHLIKTRGQQVTLRCSPKSGHDTVSWYQQALGQGPQFIFQYYEEEERQRGNFPDRFSGHQFPNYSSELNVNALLLGDSALYLCASSSVGARYEQYFGPGTRLTVT.

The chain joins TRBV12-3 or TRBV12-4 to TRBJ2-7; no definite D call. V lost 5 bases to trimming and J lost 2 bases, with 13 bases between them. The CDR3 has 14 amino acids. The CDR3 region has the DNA TGTGCCAGCAGTCCCGACACCAACCCCTACGAGCAGTACTTC. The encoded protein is CASSPDTNPYEQYF.

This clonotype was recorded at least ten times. The CDR3 DNA sequence: TGTGCCAGCAGGGATGCAACTAATGAAAAACTGTTTTTT. Protein: CASRDATNEKLFF. The rearrangement links TRBV6-2 or TRBV6-3 to TRBJ1-4; D is undetermined. V gave up 6 bases and J gave up 0 bases, with 5 bases separating them. This CDR3 is 13 amino acids long. Looked up from germline, CDR1 is MNHEY and CDR2 is SVGEGT.